This T cell receptor (beta chain) was recovered during a study of blood T cell repertoires in COVID-19. Per the study methods: Cell counts per sample came from amplifying reference gene primers. Clones were read by immunoSEQ multiplex PCR, and TCRdb kept only the in-frame ones, dropping some. From that table come the V and J calls and clone size; the DNA was used to work out D and trimming. The profile shows roughly 180,000 clones, 94% of them singletons. The CDR3 is 15 residues long. The V gene's germline CDR1 is SGDLS and CDR2 YYNGEE. The V gene lost 0 bases and the J gene lost 4 bases, with 10 bases spanning the gap. As to this clone: Distinct nucleotide sequences in the sample also encode this CDR3.

The receptor's source is a man aged 30-40 years with COVID-19, enrolled during active disease. Sequencing was done on a sample of peripheral blood. The V and J genes are TRBV9 and TRBJ2-2; tentative D call: TRBD1 (5 bases). CDR3 nucleotides: TGTGCCAGCAGCGTAGGCAGGGTAGGCACCGGGGAGCTGTTTTTT. It encodes CASSVGRVGTGELFF. The entire variable domain, with the rest obtained from reference TRBV9 and TRBJ2-2, is as follows: DSGVTQTPKHLITATGQRVTLRCSPRSGDLSVYWYQQSLDQGLQFLIQYYNGEERAKGNILERFSAQQFPDLHSELNLSSLELGDSALYFCASSVGRVGTGELFFGEGSRLTVL.